These 4 T cell receptor beta chains share one sample of origin, sequenced in a study of T cell responses to AZD1222 COVID-19 vaccine (dated by TCRdb to the early 2020s). The protocol used for the library was the immunoSEQ multiplex PCR assay. The table comes from immuneACCESS by way of TCRdb, which keeps in-frame sequences with V and J called. Part of the clones is missing from these tables; in studies checked, under half for an unresolved V gene and the rest for unknown reasons. Present in this sample are 150,000 to 180,000 clones, around 89% of which were seen just once. Around 2.9% of the sample is in the top ten clones. The time point label corresponds to: baseline before first vaccination. The sample here was peripheral blood, taken on day 0 of AZD1222 vaccination. The receptors shown here come from an adult in good health.

This chain joins TRBV18 and TRBJ1-4; D gene uncertain. Germline V gene lookup returns CDR1 KGHSH and CDR2 LQKENI. V lost 1 base and J lost 8, with 11 bases in between. CDR3 length: 14 residues. The DNA of the CDR3 is TGTGCCAGCTCACCACGCTCCGGGGTAGAAAAACTGTTTTTT. It translates to CASSPRSGVEKLFF.

The chain uses TRBV11-2 and TRBJ1-2; 7 nucleotides align to TRBD1. V dropped 0 bases and J dropped 8; count of bases not matched to a gene: 9. The CDR3 length is 15 residues. The V gene's germline CDR1 is SGHAT and CDR2 FQNNGV. The CDR3 DNA reads TGTGCCAGCAGCTTAGAGGACTTGACAGGGAAGGGCTACACCTTC. Its translation: CASSLEDLTGKGYTF.

The chain employs TRBV7-9 and TRBJ1-1; 9 bases are a match to TRBD1. The germline V gene encodes CDR1 SEHNR and CDR2 FQNEAQ (reference sequence). This CDR3 contains 14 residues. V shed 1 base, J shed 3 bases, and the junction held 0 bases outside the gene matches. The chain's CDR3 is CASSLGQGDTEAFF. DNA of the CDR3: TGTGCCAGCAGCTTAGGACAGGGGGACACTGAAGCTTTCTTT. The entire variable domain, with the rest obtained from reference TRBV7-9 and TRBJ1-1, is as follows: DTGVSQNPRHKITKRGQNVTFRCDPISEHNRLYWYRQTLGQGPEFLTYFQNEAQLEKSRLLSDRFSAERPKGSFSTLEIQRTEQGDSAMYLCASSLGQGDTEAFFGQGTRLTVV.

The V call is TRBV6-2 or TRBV6-3, the J call TRBJ1-5; D might be TRBD1 (5 bases). Germline V gene lookup returns CDR1 MNHEY and CDR2 SVGEGT. This CDR3 is built from 15 residues. The ends were cut back, 6 bases at V and 3 bases at J, with 15 bases in the middle. In nucleotides, the CDR3 is TGTGCCAGCAGCCAGATGGGGGGTTTCAATCAGCCCCAGCATTTT. This codes for CASSQMGGFNQPQHF.